The 21 T cell receptor beta chains below were found in one sample sequenced in a study of a mutant IDH1 vaccine in newly diagnosed glioma. The time point here: week 23, last vaccination. Vaccination used 300 ug of mutant IDH1 20-mer peptide per dose, with topical imiquimod. Profiling relied on immunoSEQ multiplex PCR, and the TCRdb table lists in-frame clones only, not all of them. The sample includes roughly 40,000 clones, around 93% seen only once; the top ten take 3% to 4.5%. No antigens are known for them. Material: PBMCs, obtained from a glioma patient whose treatment included an IDH1 peptide vaccine. All receptors derive from a middle-aged man with glioma.

This clone was detected once. The chain links TRBV18 to TRBJ1-4; D might be TRBD1 (6 bases). The CDR3 has 15 amino acids. Per germline, CDR1 KGHSH and CDR2 LQKENI. The germline V and J ends were trimmed by 2 bases and 6 bases, with 13 bases remaining between them. The CDR3 here is CASSPSGASYEKLFF. In DNA form, the CDR3 reads TGTGCCAGCTCACCATCAGGGGCGTCGTATGAAAAACTGTTTTTT.

The chain couples TRBV19 to TRBJ1-5, with D unresolved. Germline CDR1 LNHDA, CDR2 SQIVND (reference sequence). V was clipped by 1 base and J by 5 bases, with 12 bases between them. This CDR3 spans 15 amino acids. The CDR3 region has the DNA TGTGCCAGTAGTATAGTAATGGGTCTCGATCAGCCCCAGCATTTT. Translated: CASSIVMGLDQPQHF. Complete variable domain (other parts from reference TRBV19 and TRBJ1-5): DGGITQSPKYLFRKEGQNVTLSCEQNLNHDAMYWYRQDPGQGLRLIYYSQIVNDFQKGDIAEGYSVSREKKESFPLTVTSAQKNPTAFYLCASSIVMGLDQPQHFGDGTRLSIL.

The chain recombines TRBV5-1 with TRBJ2-3; TRBD2 matches 8 bases. Trimming at V came to 2 bases and at J to 0 bases, leaving 5 bases not matched to a gene. The germline CDR1 and CDR2 sequences are SGHRS and YFSETQ. The CDR3 extends over 16 amino acids. CDR3 sequence reads: CASSFGSGASTDTQYF. CDR3 DNA: TGCGCCAGCAGCTTTGGTAGCGGGGCTAGCACAGATACGCAGTATTTT.

The CDR3 DNA follows: TGTGCCAGAACCGGGACAGTGTCCTCTGGAAACACCATATATTTT. Translating it yields CARTGTVSSGNTIYF. The V gene is TRBV30, the J gene TRBJ1-3; 7 bases are a match to TRBD1. Germline V gives CDR1 GTSNPN, CDR2 SVGIG (reference sequence). The J segment lost 0 bases and the V segment lost 8 bases, leaving 10 bases of the junction unmatched. The CDR3 is made up of 15 amino acids.

The V call is TRBV2, the J call TRBJ2-3; D ambiguous. The germline V gene encodes CDR1 SNHLY and CDR2 FYNNEI. V was clipped by 5 bases and J by 6 bases, with 9 bases between them. The length of the CDR3 is 12 residues. In DNA, the CDR3 is TGTGCCAGCAGTCCCTCGGCGGATACGCAGTATTTT. It yields the protein CASSPSADTQYF.

The chain uses TRBV15 and TRBJ1-2; 7 nucleotides agree with TRBD1. The CDR3 loop spans 17 amino acids. Trimming at V came to 3 bases and at J to 7 bases, leaving 17 bases not matched to a gene. Germline V gene lookup returns CDR1 LNHNV and CDR2 YYDKDF (reference sequence). CDR3 sequence (DNA): TGTGCCACCAGCAGCGACAGGGAATCCCAAACTAAGAGTGGCTACACCTTC. Translating gives CATSSDRESQTKSGYTF.

This chain uses TRBV6-5 with TRBJ1-4; possible D gene TRBD1, 5 bases. There are 14 residues in the CDR3. In germline, CDR1 is MNHEY, CDR2 SVGAGI. The V end lost 6 bases, the J end lost 4 bases, and 12 bases lay between the germline ends. The CDR3 DNA reads as TGTGCCAGCAGAGACAGCTTAGTTAATGAAAAACTGTTTTTT. Translation: CASRDSLVNEKLFF.

The J gene is TRBJ2-2, the V gene TRBV13; 7 bases agree with TRBD1. Germline trimming cut 0 bases from V and 1 base from J; bases unmatched to any gene: 8. There are 18 residues in the CDR3. Germline values: CDR1 PRHDT, CDR2 FYEKMQ (reference sequence). CDR3 coding DNA: TGTGCCAGCAGCTTAGGCCTACCCGGACAGGTGAACACCGGGGAGCTGTTTTTT. It encodes CASSLGLPGQVNTGELFF.

As DNA, the CDR3 is TGCGCCAGCAGCCAAGCCGCCATTGTAGGGGTCGGCGAGCAGTACTTC. It yields the protein CASSQAAIVGVGEQYF. This chain connects TRBV4-3 to TRBJ2-7, with D maybe TRBD1 (5 bases). The CDR3 is 16 amino acids. The germline V and J ends were trimmed by 1 base and 6 bases, with 19 bases remaining between them. Germline assignment: CDR1 LGHNA and CDR2 YSLEER.

The V and J genes are TRBV7-9 and TRBJ2-1; TRBD2 matches 9 bases. The V segment lost 5 bases and the J segment 2 bases; nucleotides outside the gene matches: 7. Per germline, CDR1 SEHNR and CDR2 FQNEAQ (reference sequence). The CDR3 length is 16 residues. The CDR3 loop reads CASSPWTSAAYNEQFF. The CDR3 DNA reads TGTGCCAGCAGCCCCTGGACTAGCGCCGCCTACAATGAGCAGTTCTTC.

Comments on this clone: Mismatch with germline at one junction end may stem from a read error. This rearrangement joins TRBV30 to TRBJ2-7; 9 bases are shared with TRBD1. The length of the CDR3 is 14 residues. CDR1 GTSNPN and CDR2 SVGIG come from the germline V gene (reference sequence). Here the CDR3 reads CAWGVPGQGGEQYF. DNA of the CDR3: TGTGCCTGGGGTGTCCCGGGACAGGGAGGCGAGCAGTACTTC.

The chain is built from TRBV15 and TRBJ1-4; D is undetermined. Germline loops: CDR1 LNHNV, CDR2 YYDKDF (reference sequence). The CDR3 runs to 14 residues. Between the trimmed V and J ends, which lost 5 bases and 6 bases, there was a span of 13 bases. The CDR3 sequence is CATSSGFEDEKLFF. The CDR3 nucleotides read TGTGCCACCAGCTCTGGGTTCGAGGATGAAAAACTGTTTTTT.

This chain connects TRBV15 to TRBJ2-2, with 7 bases fitting TRBD2. CDR1 LNHNV and CDR2 YYDKDF come from the germline V gene (reference sequence). The junction had 4 bases not matched to a gene; V was cut back by 5 bases and J by 4 bases. The CDR3 is 14 amino acids. The DNA of the CDR3 is TGTGCCACCAGCCTACCGGGGGGCACCGGGGAGCTGTTTTTT. This codes for CATSLPGGTGELFF.

V gene TRBV4-2 combines with J gene TRBJ1-4, with 7 bases matching TRBD1. This CDR3 is 16 amino acids long. Per the germline V gene, CDR1 is LGHNA and CDR2 is YNFKEQ. V dropped 1 base and J dropped 3; count of bases not matched to a gene: 5. The CDR3 protein is CASSQAVQGANEKLFF. The CDR3 region has the DNA TGTGCCAGCAGCCAAGCCGTTCAGGGGGCTAATGAAAAACTGTTTTTT.

In this sample, this clone turned up once. The rearrangement joins TRBV7-2 to TRBJ1-5, with a weak D call TRBD1 (5 bases). CDR1 and CDR2 from the germline V gene are SGHTA and FQGNSA. V lost 5 bases and J lost 2, with 16 bases in between. The CDR3 extends over 16 amino acids. The CDR3 sequence is CASSLSRGGRNQPQHF. The CDR3, as DNA: TGTGCCAGCAGCCTAAGCCGGGGGGGTCGCAATCAGCCCCAGCATTTT.

The rearrangement joins TRBV6-6 to TRBJ1-5; the D gene is possibly TRBD1 (6 bases). V gave up 6 bases and J gave up 5 bases, with 14 bases separating them. Germline V CDR1 and CDR2: MNHNY, SVGAGI (reference sequence). The CDR3 length is 14 residues. The CDR3 protein is CASRGGRQDQPQHF. The CDR3 bases are TGTGCCAGCAGGGGGGGGCGGCAGGATCAGCCCCAGCATTTT.

The gene calls are TRBV2 and TRBJ2-7; 9 positions match TRBD1. CDR3 length: 15 amino acids. V trimming: 2 bases; J trimming: 5 bases; junction bases outside the gene matches: 7. Germline values: CDR1 SNHLY, CDR2 FYNNEI. The chain's CDR3 is CASSESRTGADEQYF. The DNA of the CDR3 is TGTGCCAGCAGTGAATCGAGGACAGGGGCGGACGAGCAGTACTTC.

The chain recombines TRBV29-1 with TRBJ1-2; D unclear. The V end lost 5 bases, the J end lost 0 bases, and 7 bases lay between the germline ends. This CDR3 is built from 12 residues. The germline gives CDR1 SQVTM, CDR2 ANQGSEA. For the CDR3, the DNA is TGCAGCGTTTTTTCAGCTAACTATGGCTACACCTTC. Its translation: CSVFSANYGYTF. The complete variable domain, with remaining parts taken from reference TRBV29-1 and TRBJ1-2, reads SAVISQKPSRDICQRGTSLTIQCQVDSQVTMMFWYRQQPGQSLTLIATANQGSEATYESGFVIDKFPISRPNLTFSTLTVSNMSPEDSSIYLCSVFSANYGYTFGSGTRLTVV.

DNA of the CDR3: TGTGCCAGTAGTACCACCGGAGATACGCAGTATTTT. Translation gives CASSTTGDTQYF. The chain couples TRBV19 to TRBJ2-3; D uncertain. Germline loops: CDR1 LNHDA, CDR2 SQIVND (reference sequence). Trimming left V 4 bases short and J 5 bases short, with 7 bases between. The CDR3 is 12 amino acids.

The chain carries TRBV28 and TRBJ1-3; D remains unclear. CDR1 and CDR2 from the germline V gene are MDHEN and SYDVKM. V shed 6 bases and J shed 5 bases, with 14 bases lying between them. CDR3 length: 14 amino acids. CDR3 DNA sequence: TGTGCCAGCAGCACACAAGTCCGACGAAACACCATATATTTT. Amino acids: CASSTQVRRNTIYF.

The rearrangement uses TRBV30 and TRBJ2-7; TRBD2 aligns across 7 bases. Germline lookup yields CDR1 GTSNPN and CDR2 SVGIG (reference sequence). The CDR3 spans 15 residues. Germline trimming cut 1 base from V and 0 bases from J; bases unmatched to any gene: 6. CDR3 protein: CAWSGEGLRSYEQYF. The DNA of the CDR3 is TGTGCCTGGAGTGGGGAGGGGTTACGCTCCTACGAGCAGTACTTC.